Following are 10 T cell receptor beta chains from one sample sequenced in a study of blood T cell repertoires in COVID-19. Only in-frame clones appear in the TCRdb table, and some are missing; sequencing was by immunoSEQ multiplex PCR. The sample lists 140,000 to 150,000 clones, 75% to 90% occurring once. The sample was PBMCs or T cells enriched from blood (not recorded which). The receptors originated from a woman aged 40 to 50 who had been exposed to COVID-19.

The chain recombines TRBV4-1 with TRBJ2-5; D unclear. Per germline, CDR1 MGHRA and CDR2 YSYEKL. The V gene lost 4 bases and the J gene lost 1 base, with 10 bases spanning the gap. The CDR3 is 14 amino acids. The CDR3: CASSLQLVQETQYF. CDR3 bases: TGCGCCAGCAGCCTACAGTTGGTCCAAGAGACCCAGTACTTC.

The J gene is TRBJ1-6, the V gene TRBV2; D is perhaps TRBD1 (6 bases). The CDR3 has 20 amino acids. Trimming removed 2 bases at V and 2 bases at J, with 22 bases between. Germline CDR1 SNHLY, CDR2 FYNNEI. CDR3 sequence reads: CASSEPPRQGNSPYNSPLHF. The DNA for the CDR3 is TGTGCCAGCAGTGAACCACCAAGGCAGGGGAATTCCCCCTATAATTCACCCCTCCACTTT.

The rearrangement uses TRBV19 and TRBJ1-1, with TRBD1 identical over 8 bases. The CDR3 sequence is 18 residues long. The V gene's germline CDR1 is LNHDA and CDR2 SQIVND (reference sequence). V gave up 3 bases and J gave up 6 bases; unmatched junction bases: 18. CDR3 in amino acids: CASSMSSLLGRGLAEAFF. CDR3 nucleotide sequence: TGTGCCAGTAGTATGTCTTCTCTTCTAGGCAGGGGGCTGGCTGAAGCTTTCTTT.

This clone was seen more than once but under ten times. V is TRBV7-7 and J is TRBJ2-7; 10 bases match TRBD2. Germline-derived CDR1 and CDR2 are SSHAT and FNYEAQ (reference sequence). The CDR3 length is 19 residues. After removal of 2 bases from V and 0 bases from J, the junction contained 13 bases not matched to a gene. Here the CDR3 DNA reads TGTGCCAGCAGCTTAATCCTAGCGGGAGAAGTTCGTAGCTCCTACGAGCAGTACTTC. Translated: CASSLILAGEVRSSYEQYF.

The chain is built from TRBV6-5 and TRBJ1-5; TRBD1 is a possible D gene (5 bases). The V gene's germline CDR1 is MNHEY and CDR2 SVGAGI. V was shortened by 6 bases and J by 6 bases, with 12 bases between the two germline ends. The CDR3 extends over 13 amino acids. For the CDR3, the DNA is TGTGCCAGCAGCGTACAGGTTCGTCAGCCCCAGCATTTT. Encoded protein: CASSVQVRQPQHF.

CDR3 nucleotide sequence: TGTGCCAGCACCACAAGGACACTAGCCAAAAACATTCAGTACTTC. Translating it yields CASTTRTLAKNIQYF. The V gene is TRBV6-5, the J gene TRBJ2-4, with D possibly TRBD1 on 5 matching bases. V lost 7 bases and J lost 0, with 13 bases in between. Germline values: CDR1 MNHEY, CDR2 SVGAGI. The CDR3 extends over 15 amino acids.

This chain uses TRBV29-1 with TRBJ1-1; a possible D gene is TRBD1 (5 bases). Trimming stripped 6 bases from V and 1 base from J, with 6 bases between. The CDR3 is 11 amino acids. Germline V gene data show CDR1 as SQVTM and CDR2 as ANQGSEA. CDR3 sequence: CSVQGNTEAFF. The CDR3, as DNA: TGCAGCGTCCAGGGGAACACTGAAGCTTTCTTT.

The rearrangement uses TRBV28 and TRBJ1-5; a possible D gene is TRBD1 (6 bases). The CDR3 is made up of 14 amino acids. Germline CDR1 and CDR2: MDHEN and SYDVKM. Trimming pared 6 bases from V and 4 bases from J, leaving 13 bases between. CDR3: CASRKTGRNQPQHF. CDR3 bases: TGTGCCAGCAGAAAAACAGGGCGGAATCAGCCCCAGCATTTT.

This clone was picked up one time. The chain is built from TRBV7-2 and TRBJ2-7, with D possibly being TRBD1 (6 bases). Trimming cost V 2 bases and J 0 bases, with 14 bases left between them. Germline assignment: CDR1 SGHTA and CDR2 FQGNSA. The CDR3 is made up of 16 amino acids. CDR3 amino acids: CASSLLSGQHSYEQYF. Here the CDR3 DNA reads TGTGCCAGCAGCTTACTCTCCGGACAGCACTCCTACGAGCAGTACTTC.

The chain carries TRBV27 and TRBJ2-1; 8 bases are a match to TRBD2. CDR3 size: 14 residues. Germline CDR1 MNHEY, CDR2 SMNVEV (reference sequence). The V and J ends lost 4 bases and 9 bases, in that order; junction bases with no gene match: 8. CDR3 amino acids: CASSSFGRVSEQFF. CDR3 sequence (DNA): TGTGCCAGCAGTTCGTTCGGGAGGGTCAGTGAGCAGTTCTTC.